This T cell receptor beta chain was retrieved from a study of blood T cell repertoires in COVID-19. In the study overall: Samples came from the United States, Italy and Spain, spanning acute and convalescent COVID-19. PBMCs, B-cell-depleted T cells, or T cells provided the cDNA or gDNA that made up the material.

Study processing details: Estimated nucleated cell counts came from reference gene primer amplification. The repertoire was sequenced with immunoSEQ multiplex PCR; TCRdb's copy has only in-frame clones and lacks some. For V, J and clone size, that table is used; D and trimming come from the DNA. The data hold 200,000 to 250,000 clones, with approximately 81% observed a single time. The sequenced material came from peripheral blood. The receptor comes from a man aged 45-60 years who had recovered from COVID-19.

The CDR3 DNA follows: TGTGCCTGGGACCCGGGACAGGGGTCCTATGGCTACACCTTC. This sequence encodes CAWDPGQGSYGYTF. The chain links TRBV30 to TRBJ1-2; 10 bases line up with TRBD1. Germline V CDR1 and CDR2: GTSNPN, SVGIG (reference sequence). The V and J ends lost 5 bases and 4 bases, in that order; junction bases with no gene match: 7. This CDR3 spans 14 amino acids.